This is a list of T cell receptor beta chains from one sample in a study of blood T cell repertoires in COVID-19. Sequencing was performed with immunoSEQ multiplex PCR; in TCRdb, only in-frame clones are kept and a portion is missing. Here the sample spans 90,000 to 100,000 clones, 82% being singletons. Material for sequencing was peripheral blood. Receptors were obtained from a man older than 75 with acute or convalescent COVID-19. CDR3s leave out the opening cysteine and the closing phenylalanine or tryptophan.

v_call	j_call	cdr3_aa
TRBV2	TRBJ2-6	ASSEEGGAGANVLT
TRBV2	TRBJ2-2	ASRKGGGTGELF
TRBV6-2/TRBV6-3	TRBJ1-5	ASSYSAGRQPQH
TRBV18	TRBJ2-1	ASSPLSGRANNEQF
TRBV2	TRBJ2-2	ASSEAGGTGELF
TRBV18	TRBJ1-4	ASSRQGEELF
TRBV19	TRBJ2-7	ASSRGQGSYEQY
TRBV3-1/TRBV3-2	TRBJ2-7	ASSLRGREEQY
TRBV5-1	TRBJ2-5	ASSSTGQETQY
TRBV28	TRBJ1-5	ASSLEDYQPQH
TRBV6-2/TRBV6-3	TRBJ1-5	ASSYQGGGNQPQH
TRBV9	TRBJ2-5	ASSVMGQEETQY
TRBV27	TRBJ1-6	ASSGLKGTLH
TRBV30	TRBJ2-5	AWSRGETQY
TRBV5-4	TRBJ2-7	ASSLVSVPVHEQY
TRBV18	TRBJ2-4	ASSPDRVNEGQY
TRBV28	TRBJ1-1	ASTTMNTEAF
TRBV19	TRBJ2-4	ASEQGTAKNIQY
TRBV6-5	TRBJ1-1	ASLSPLTAYTEAF
TRBV19	TRBJ1-2	ASKTFAGANYGYT
TRBV24-1	TRBJ2-1	ATSDSRTGSYNEQF
TRBV7-2	TRBJ2-7	ASLTAWGADEQY
TRBV9	TRBJ2-7	ASSPRDRGWDEQY
TRBV4-3	TRBJ1-2	ASSQDLGKPNYGYT
TRBV19	TRBJ1-5	ASTGQGRDQPQH
TRBV29-1	TRBJ1-2	SASGGDVYGYT
TRBV5-6	TRBJ1-1	ASSLVLNTEAF
TRBV18	TRBJ1-1	ASSPRQGADTEAF
TRBV7-2	TRBJ2-1	ASSLAGAGNSNEQF
TRBV2	TRBJ2-7	ASSEQGLSYEQY
TRBV30	TRBJ1-1	AWSPIGGHTEAF
TRBV19	TRBJ1-5	ASSIVAGGNQPQH
TRBV5-1	TRBJ2-7	ASSSGSGGLIEQY
TRBV4-2	TRBJ2-5	ASSQVGGGPQAQY
TRBV5-1	TRBJ2-1	ASSLAGRSLSLSYNEQF
TRBV6-5	TRBJ1-5	ASRPDRASNQPQH
TRBV15	TRBJ2-7	ATSTGQGLDEQY
TRBV30	TRBJ2-2	AWSRATNTGELF